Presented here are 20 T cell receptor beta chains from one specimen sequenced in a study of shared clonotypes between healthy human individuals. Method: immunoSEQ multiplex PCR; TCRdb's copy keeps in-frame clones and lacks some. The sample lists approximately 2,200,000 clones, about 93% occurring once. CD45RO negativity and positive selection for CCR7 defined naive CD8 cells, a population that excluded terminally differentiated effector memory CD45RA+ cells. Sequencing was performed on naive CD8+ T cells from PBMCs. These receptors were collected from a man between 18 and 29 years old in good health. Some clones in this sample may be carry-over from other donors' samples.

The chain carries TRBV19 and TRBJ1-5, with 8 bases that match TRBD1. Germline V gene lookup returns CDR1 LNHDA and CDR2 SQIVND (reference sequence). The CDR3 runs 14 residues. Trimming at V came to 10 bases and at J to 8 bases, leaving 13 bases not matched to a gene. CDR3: CATQEQGASEPQHF. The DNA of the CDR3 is TGTGCCACCCAGGAGCAGGGGGCTTCGGAGCCCCAGCATTTT.

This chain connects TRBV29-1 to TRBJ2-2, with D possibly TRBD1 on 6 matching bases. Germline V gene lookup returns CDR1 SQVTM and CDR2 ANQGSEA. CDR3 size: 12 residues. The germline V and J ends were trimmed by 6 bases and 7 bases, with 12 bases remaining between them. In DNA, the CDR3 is TGCAGCGTCTTAGGGGGTAGCGGGGAGCTGTTTTTT. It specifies CSVLGGSGELFF.

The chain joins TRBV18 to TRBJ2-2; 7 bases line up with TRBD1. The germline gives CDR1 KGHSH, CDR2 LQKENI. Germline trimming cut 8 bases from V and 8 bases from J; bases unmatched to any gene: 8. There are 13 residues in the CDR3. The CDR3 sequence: CASHDRVDGELFF. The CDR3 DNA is TGTGCCAGCCACGACAGGGTGGATGGGGAGCTGTTTTTT.

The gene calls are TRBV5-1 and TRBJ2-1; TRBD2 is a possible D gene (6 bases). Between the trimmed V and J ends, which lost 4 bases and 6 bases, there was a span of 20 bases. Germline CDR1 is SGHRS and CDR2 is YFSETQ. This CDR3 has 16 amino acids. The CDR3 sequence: CASSLGLAGMINEQFF. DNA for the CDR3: TGCGCCAGCAGCCTCGGACTGGCGGGGATGATCAATGAGCAGTTCTTC.

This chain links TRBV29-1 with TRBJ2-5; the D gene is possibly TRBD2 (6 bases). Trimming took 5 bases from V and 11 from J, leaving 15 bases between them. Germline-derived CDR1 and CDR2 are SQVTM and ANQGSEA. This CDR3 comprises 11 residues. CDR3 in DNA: TGCAGCGTTTTCCAATCGGGGGAGCAGTACTTC. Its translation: CSVFQSGEQYF.

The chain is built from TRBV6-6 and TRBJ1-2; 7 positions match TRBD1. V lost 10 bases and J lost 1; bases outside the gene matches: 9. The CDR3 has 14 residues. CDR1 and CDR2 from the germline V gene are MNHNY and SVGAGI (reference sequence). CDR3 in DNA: TGTGCCACCAAGCCAGGGGGGGGTAACTATGGCTACACCTTC. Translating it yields CATKPGGGNYGYTF.

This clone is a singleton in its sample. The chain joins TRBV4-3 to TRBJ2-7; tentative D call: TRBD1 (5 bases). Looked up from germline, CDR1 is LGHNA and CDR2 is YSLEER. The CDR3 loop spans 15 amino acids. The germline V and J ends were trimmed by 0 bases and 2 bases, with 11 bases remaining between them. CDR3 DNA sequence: TGCGCCAGCAGCCAAGAAGGGGTCCTAACCTACGAGCAGTACTTC. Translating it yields CASSQEGVLTYEQYF.

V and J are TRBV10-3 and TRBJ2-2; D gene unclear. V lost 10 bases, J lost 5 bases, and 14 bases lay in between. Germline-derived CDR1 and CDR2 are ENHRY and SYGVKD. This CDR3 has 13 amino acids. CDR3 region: CATADARTGELFF. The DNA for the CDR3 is TGTGCCACCGCTGATGCCCGGACCGGGGAGCTGTTTTTT.

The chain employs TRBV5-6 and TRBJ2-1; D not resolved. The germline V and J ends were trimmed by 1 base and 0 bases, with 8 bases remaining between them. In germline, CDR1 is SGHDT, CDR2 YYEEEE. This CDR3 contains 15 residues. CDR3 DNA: TGTGCCAGCAGCTTGACAGTAAACTCCTACAATGAGCAGTTCTTC. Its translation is CASSLTVNSYNEQFF.

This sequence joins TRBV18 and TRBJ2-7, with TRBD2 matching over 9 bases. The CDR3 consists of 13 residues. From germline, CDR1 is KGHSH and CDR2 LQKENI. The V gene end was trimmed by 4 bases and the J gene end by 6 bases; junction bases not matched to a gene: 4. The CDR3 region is CASSLGTSIEQYF. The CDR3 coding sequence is TGTGCCAGCTCACTCGGGACTAGCATCGAGCAGTACTTC.

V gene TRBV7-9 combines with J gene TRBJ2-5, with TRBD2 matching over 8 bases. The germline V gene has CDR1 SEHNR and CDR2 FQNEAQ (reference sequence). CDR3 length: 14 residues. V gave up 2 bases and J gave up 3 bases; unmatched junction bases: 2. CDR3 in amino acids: CASSLPGLEETQYF. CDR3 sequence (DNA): TGTGCCAGCAGCTTACCGGGACTAGAAGAGACCCAGTACTTC. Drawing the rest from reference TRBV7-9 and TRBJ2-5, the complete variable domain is DTGVSQNPRHKITKRGQNVTFRCDPISEHNRLYWYRQTLGQGPEFLTYFQNEAQLEKSRLLSDRFSAERPKGSFSTLEIQRTEQGDSAMYLCASSLPGLEETQYFGPGTRLLVL.

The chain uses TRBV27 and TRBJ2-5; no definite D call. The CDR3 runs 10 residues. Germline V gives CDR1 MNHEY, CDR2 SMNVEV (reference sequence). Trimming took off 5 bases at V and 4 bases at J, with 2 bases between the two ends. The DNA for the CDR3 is TGTGCCAGCAGTCCAGAGACCCAGTACTTC. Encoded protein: CASSPETQYF.

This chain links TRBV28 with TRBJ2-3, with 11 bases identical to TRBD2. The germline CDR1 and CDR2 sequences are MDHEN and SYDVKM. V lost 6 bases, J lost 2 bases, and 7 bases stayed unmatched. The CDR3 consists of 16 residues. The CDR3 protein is CASRPLAGDHTDTQYF. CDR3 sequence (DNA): TGTGCCAGCAGACCACTAGCGGGGGACCACACAGATACGCAGTATTTT.

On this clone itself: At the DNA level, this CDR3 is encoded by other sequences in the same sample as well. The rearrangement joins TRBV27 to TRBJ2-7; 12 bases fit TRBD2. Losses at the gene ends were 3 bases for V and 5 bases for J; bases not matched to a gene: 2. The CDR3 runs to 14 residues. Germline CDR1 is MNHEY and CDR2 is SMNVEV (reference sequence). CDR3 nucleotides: TGTGCCAGCAGTTTCGGACTAGCGGGACACGAGCAGTACTTC. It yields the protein CASSFGLAGHEQYF.

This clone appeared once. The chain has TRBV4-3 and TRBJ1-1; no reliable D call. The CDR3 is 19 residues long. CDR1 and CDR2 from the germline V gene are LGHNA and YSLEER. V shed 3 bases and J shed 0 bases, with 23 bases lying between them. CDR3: CASSQDQTGPGGVNTEAFF. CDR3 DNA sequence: TGCGCCAGCAGCCAGGATCAAACTGGACCCGGTGGTGTGAACACTGAAGCTTTCTTT.

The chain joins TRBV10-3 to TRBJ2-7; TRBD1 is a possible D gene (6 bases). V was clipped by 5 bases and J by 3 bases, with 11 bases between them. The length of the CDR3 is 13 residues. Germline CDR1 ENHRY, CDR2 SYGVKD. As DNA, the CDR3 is TGTGCCATCAGTACAGGGTTAGGCTACGAGCAGTACTTC. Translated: CAISTGLGYEQYF.

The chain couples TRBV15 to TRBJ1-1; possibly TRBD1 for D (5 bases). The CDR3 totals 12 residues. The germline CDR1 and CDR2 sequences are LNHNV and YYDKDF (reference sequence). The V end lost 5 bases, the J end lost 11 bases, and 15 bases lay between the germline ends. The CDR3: CATSPGGGSAFF. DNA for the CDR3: TGTGCCACCAGCCCCGGGGGGGGATCGGCTTTCTTT. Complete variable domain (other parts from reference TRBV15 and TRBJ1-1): DAMVIQNPRYQVTQFGKPVTLSCSQTLNHNVMYWYQQKSSQAPKLLFHYYDKDFNNEADTPDNFQSRRPNTSFCFLDIRSPGLGDTAMYLCATSPGGGSAFFGQGTRLTVV.

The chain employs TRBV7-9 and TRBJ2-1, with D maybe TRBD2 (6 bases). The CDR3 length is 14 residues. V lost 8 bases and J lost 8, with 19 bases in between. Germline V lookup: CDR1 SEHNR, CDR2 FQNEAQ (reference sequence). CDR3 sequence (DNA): TGTGCCAGCTGCGAAACTAGCCGCCCCCATGAGCAGTTCTTC. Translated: CASCETSRPHEQFF.

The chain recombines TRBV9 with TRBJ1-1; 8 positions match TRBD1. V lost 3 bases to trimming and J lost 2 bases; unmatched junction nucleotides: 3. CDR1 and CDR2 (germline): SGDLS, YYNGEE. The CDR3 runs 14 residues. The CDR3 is CASSGDRGNTEAFF. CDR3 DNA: TGTGCCAGCAGCGGAGACAGGGGAAACACTGAAGCTTTCTTT. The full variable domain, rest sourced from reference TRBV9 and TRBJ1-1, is DSGVTQTPKHLITATGQRVTLRCSPRSGDLSVYWYQQSLDQGLQFLIQYYNGEERAKGNILERFSAQQFPDLHSELNLSSLELGDSALYFCASSGDRGNTEAFFGQGTRLTVV.

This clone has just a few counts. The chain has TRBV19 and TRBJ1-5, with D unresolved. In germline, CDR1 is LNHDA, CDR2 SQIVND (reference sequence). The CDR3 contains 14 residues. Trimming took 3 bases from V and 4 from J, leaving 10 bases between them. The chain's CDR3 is CASSIEADNQPQHF. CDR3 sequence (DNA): TGTGCCAGTAGTATCGAAGCTGATAATCAGCCCCAGCATTTT.